This TCR beta chain stems from a study of shared clonotypes between healthy human individuals. Germline CDR1 reads LNHDA; CDR2 reads SQIVND (reference sequence). The CDR3 has 13 residues. Trimming stripped 5 bases from V and 6 bases from J, with 11 bases between. Concerning this clone itself: Antigen specificity is unknown.

Naive CD8 cells were CD45RO-negative, positively selected for CCR7, excluding terminally differentiated effector memory CD45RA+ cells. Donors were Caucasian adults residing in Nashville, Tennessee, USA. Findings and caveats of the study: Generation probability values for non-shared clonotypes were lower than those for clonotypes shared by all four donors.

The data were produced by immunoSEQ multiplex PCR, yet TCRdb's version contains in-frame clones alone and is incomplete. The table includes nearly 2 million clones, just under 95% detected once. The sequence came from a man aged 18 to 29 in good health. The specimen sequenced was naive CD8+ T cells sorted from blood. The chain joins TRBV19 to TRBJ1-5; TRBD1 is a possible D gene (6 bases). Here the CDR3 DNA reads TGTGCCAGTAGTCGACAGGTACTTCAGCCCCAGCATTTT. Translated: CASSRQVLQPQHF.